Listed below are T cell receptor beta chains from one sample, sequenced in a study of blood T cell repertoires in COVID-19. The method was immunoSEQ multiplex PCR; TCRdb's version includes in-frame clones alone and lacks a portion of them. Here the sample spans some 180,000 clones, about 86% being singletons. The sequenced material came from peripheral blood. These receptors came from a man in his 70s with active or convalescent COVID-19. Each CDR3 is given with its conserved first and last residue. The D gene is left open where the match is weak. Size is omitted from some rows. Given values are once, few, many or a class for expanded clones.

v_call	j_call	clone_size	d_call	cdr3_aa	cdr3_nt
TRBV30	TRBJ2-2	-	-	CAWSVGVAGELFF	TGTGCCTGGAGTGTAGGGGTTGCCGGGGAGCTGTTTTTT
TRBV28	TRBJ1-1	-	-	CASSLLDSKSEAFF	TGTGCCAGCAGCCTTCTGGACAGTAAGTCTGAAGCTTTCTTT
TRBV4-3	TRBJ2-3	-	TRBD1	CASSPRTGGTQYF	TGCGCCAGCAGCCCCCGGACAGGAGGTACGCAGTATTTT
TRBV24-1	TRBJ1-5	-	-	CATSDPSSNQPQHF	TGTGCCACCAGTGACCCTTCTAGCAATCAGCCCCAGCATTTT
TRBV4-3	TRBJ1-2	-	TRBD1	CASSQLGQGDNYGYTF	TGCGCCAGCAGCCAACTGGGACAGGGGGATAACTATGGCTACACCTTC
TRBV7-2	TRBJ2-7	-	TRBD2	CASSLGGGLAGAYEQYF	TGTGCCAGCAGCTTAGGCGGCGGACTAGCGGGAGCCTACGAGCAGTACTTC
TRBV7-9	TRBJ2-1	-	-	CASSYSLSDSYNEQFF	TGTGCCAGCAGTTATAGCCTGTCAGACTCCTACAATGAGCAGTTCTTC
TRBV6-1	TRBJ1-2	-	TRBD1	CASSEVGTGAGYTF	TGTGCCAGCAGTGAAGTTGGGACAGGGGCTGGCTACACCTTC
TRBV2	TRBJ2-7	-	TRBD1	CASSPDRAFSYEQYF	TGTGCCAGCAGTCCTGACAGGGCTTTTTCCTACGAGCAGTACTTC
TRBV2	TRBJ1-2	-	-	CASPPRDTLYGYTF	TGTGCCAGCCCCCCCAGGGACACCCTCTATGGCTACACCTTC
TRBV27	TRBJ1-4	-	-	CASSFDSTNEKLFF	TGTGCCAGCAGTTTTGATAGCACTAATGAAAAACTGTTTTTT
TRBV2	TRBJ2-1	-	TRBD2	CASSEISGRGNEQFF	TGTGCCAGCAGTGAGATTAGCGGGAGGGGCAATGAGCAGTTCTTC
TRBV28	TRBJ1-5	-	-	CASRLTEAYQPQHF	TGTGCCAGCAGGTTGACAGAGGCTTATCAGCCCCAGCATTTT
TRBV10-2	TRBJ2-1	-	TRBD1	CASSELAGTANEQFF	TGCGCCAGCAGTGAGTTAGCCGGGACAGCAAATGAGCAGTTCTTC
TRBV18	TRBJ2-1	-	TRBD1	CASSQGTGYNEQFF	TGTGCCAGCTCACAAGGGACAGGGTACAATGAGCAGTTCTTC
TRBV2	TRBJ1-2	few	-	CASSEALGTHYGYTF	TGTGCCAGCAGTGAAGCGCTTGGGACTCACTATGGCTACACCTTC
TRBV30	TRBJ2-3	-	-	CAWSVLGVTQYF	TGTGCCTGGAGTGTACTGGGCGTCACGCAGTATTTT
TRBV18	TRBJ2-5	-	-	CASSPLPETQYF	TGTGCCAGCTCACCCCTCCCAGAGACCCAGTACTTC
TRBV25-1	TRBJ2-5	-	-	CASTTTGSGETQYF	TGTGCCAGCACGACGACAGGGAGCGGGGAGACCCAGTACTTC
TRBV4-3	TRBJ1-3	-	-	CASSHDRFSGNTIYF	TGCGCCAGCAGCCACGATCGGTTCTCTGGAAACACCATATATTTT
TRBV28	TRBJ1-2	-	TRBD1	CASSSEGQGEPGYTF	TGTGCCAGCAGCTCCGAGGGACAGGGTGAACCTGGCTACACCTTC
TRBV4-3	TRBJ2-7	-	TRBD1	CASSQDLRGLSYEQYF	TGCGCCAGCAGCCAAGACTTGAGGGGGCTGTCCTACGAGCAGTACTTC
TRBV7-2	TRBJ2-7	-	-	CASSLGRRTATYEQYF	TGTGCCAGCAGCTTGGGGAGACGGACGGCGACCTACGAGCAGTACTTC
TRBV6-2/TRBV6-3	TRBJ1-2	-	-	CASSKQGLGNYGYTF	TGTGCCAGCAGTAAACAGGGCCTCGGAAACTATGGCTACACCTTC
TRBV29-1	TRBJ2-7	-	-	CSVAGPGVLSYEQYF	TGCAGCGTTGCGGGGCCAGGGGTACTCTCCTACGAGCAGTACTTC
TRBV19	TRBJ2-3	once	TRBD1	CASRDRGLGDTQYF	TGTGCCAGTAGGGACAGGGGGCTAGGAGATACGCAGTATTTT
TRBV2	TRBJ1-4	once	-	CASSTPPGTAGRKKLFF	TGTGCCAGCAGTACGCCCCCCGGGACGGCAGGGAGGAAAAAACTGTTTTTT
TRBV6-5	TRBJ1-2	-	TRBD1	CASTHLDRDYGYTF	TGTGCCAGCACTCACCTCGACAGGGACTATGGCTACACCTTC
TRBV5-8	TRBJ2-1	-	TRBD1	CASSLELGGTGRNEQFF	TGTGCCAGCAGCTTGGAACTGGGGGGGACAGGGAGGAATGAGCAGTTCTTC
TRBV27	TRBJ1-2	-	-	CASSLKGHGYTF	TGTGCCAGCAGCCTCAAGGGGCATGGCTACACCTTC
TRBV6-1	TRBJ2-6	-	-	CASSDWQVKSGANVLTF	TGTGCCAGCAGTGATTGGCAGGTGAAATCTGGGGCCAACGTCCTGACTTTC
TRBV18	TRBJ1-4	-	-	CASSGNAANEKLFF	TGTGCCAGCTCAGGCAATGCGGCTAATGAAAAACTGTTTTTT
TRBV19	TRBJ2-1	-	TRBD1	CASKWDRAYNEQFF	TGTGCCAGTAAATGGGACAGGGCCTACAATGAGCAGTTCTTC
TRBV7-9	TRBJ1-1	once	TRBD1	CASSWQGDPPEAFF	TGTGCCAGCAGCTGGCAGGGGGATCCTCCTGAAGCTTTCTTT
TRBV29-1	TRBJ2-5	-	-	CSTTRTGMRETQYF	TGCAGCACAACGCGAACAGGGATGAGGGAGACCCAGTACTTC
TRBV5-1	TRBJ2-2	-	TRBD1	CASSPGTVGSNTGELFF	TGCGCCAGCAGCCCGGGGACAGTGGGGTCGAACACCGGGGAGCTGTTTTTT
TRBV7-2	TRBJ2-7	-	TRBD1	CASSYPGQGYSYEQYF	TGTGCCAGCAGCTACCCAGGACAGGGCTACTCCTACGAGCAATACTTC
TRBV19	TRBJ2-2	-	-	CASSIAVNTGELFF	TGTGCCAGTAGTATAGCGGTGAACACCGGGGAGCTGTTTTTT
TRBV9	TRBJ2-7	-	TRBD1	CASSPQGQGKREQYF	TGTGCCAGCAGCCCTCAAGGACAGGGAAAGCGCGAGCAGTACTTC
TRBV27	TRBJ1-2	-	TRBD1	CASSLNRGEYGYTF	TGTGCCAGCAGTTTAAACAGGGGCGAATATGGCTACACCTTC
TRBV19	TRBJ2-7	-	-	CASNDRGPTREQYF	TGTGCCAGTAACGACCGGGGTCCCACGCGGGAGCAGTACTTC
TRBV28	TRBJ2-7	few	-	CASSSPGTFYEQYF	TGTGCCAGCAGTTCCCCGGGTACTTTCTACGAGCAGTACTTC
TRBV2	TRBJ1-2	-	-	CASSAEGAAGYTF	TGTGCCAGCAGTGCCGAAGGGGCGGCGGGCTACACCTTC
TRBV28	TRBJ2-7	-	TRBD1	CASSLAGGSYEQYF	TGTGCCAGCAGTTTGGCAGGGGGCAGTTACGAGCAGTACTTC
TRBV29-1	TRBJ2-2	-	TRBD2	CSVGREAIGGELFF	TGCAGCGTTGGGCGGGAGGCCATCGGGGGAGAGCTGTTTTTT
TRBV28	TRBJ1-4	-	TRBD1	CASSAPGQGDEKLFF	TGTGCCAGCAGCGCACCGGGACAGGGCGATGAAAAACTGTTTTTT
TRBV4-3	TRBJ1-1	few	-	CASSPKAGNTEAFF	TGCGCCAGCAGCCCAAAGGCAGGGAACACTGAAGCTTTCTTT
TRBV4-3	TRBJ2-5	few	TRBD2	CASSQDGAWVAGREETQYF	TGCGCCAGCAGCCAAGATGGGGCTTGGGTAGCGGGAAGGGAAGAGACCCAGTACTTC
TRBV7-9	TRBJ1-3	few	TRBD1	CASSLRGQGATGNTIYF	TGTGCCAGCAGCTTACGGGGACAGGGGGCTACTGGAAACACCATATATTTT
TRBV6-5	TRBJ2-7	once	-	CASSPTWAPYEQYF	TGTGCCAGCAGTCCCACTTGGGCCCCTTACGAGCAGTACTTC
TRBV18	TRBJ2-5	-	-	CASSPQGTETQYF	TGTGCCAGCTCACCGCAGGGGACCGAGACCCAGTACTTC
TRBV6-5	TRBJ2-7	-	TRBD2	CATTSGVPPHEQYF	TGTGCCACTACCAGCGGGGTCCCACCCCACGAGCAGTACTTC
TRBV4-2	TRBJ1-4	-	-	CASSQGWTANEKLFF	TGTGCCAGCAGCCAAGGGTGGACAGCGAATGAAAAACTGTTTTTT
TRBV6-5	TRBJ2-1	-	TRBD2	CASTRTSNYNEQFF	TGTGCCAGCACCCGGACTAGCAACTACAATGAGCAGTTCTTC
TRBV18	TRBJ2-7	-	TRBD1	CASSPPRGQDYEQYF	TGTGCCAGCTCACCACCCAGGGGGCAGGACTACGAGCAGTACTTC
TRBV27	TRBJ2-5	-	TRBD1	CASSKDRVRGETQYF	TGTGCCAGCAGCAAGGACAGGGTCAGGGGAGAGACCCAGTACTTC
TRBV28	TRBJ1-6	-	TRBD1	CASKEQGASDYNSPLHF	TGTGCCAGCAAGGAACAGGGGGCTTCGGACTATAATTCACCCCTCCACTTT
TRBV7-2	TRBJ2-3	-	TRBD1	CASSTTGKSTDTQYF	TGTGCCAGCAGCACGACAGGGAAAAGCACAGATACGCAGTATTTT
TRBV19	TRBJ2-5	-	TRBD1	CASRTPGQGKETQYF	TGTGCCAGTAGGACGCCGGGACAGGGGAAAGAGACCCAGTACTTC
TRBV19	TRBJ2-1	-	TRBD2	CASSPKLAGGSYNEQFF	TGTGCCAGTAGCCCCAAGCTAGCGGGAGGCTCCTACAATGAGCAGTTCTTC